These 23 T cell receptor beta chains came from one sample sequenced in a study of cytomegalovirus exposure and HLA in healthy donors. The PCR ran on 60 Vbeta and 13 Jbeta primers. Clones were read by immunoSEQ multiplex PCR, and TCRdb kept only the in-frame ones, dropping some. This sample has about 130,000 clones, with roughly 82% found just once. The material sequenced was PBMCs. These receptors all stem from a male donor in good health and CMV-seropositive.

CDR3 nucleotide sequence: TGCGCCAGCAGAATCAGTACTGAAGCTTTCTTT. Protein: CASRISTEAFF. The chain joins TRBV5-1 to TRBJ1-1; D is unclear. Germline V lookup: CDR1 SGHRS, CDR2 YFSETQ. This CDR3 has 11 amino acids. Trimming cost V 5 bases and J 5 bases, with 7 bases left between them.

The rearrangement links TRBV2 to TRBJ1-2, with no clear D. This CDR3 is built from 14 residues. CDR1 is SNHLY and CDR2 is FYNNEI in the germline V gene. Between the trimmed V and J ends, which lost 1 base and 3 bases, there was a span of 9 bases. The CDR3 DNA follows: TGTGCCAGCAGTGAAGAAATAGATTACTATGGCTACACCTTC. As protein: CASSEEIDYYGYTF.

V and J are TRBV7-6 and TRBJ2-1, with 8 bases matching TRBD2. Looked up from germline, CDR1 is SGHVS and CDR2 is FNYEAQ. Trimming removed 1 base from V and 4 bases from J; junction bases left unmatched: 6. This CDR3 has 16 amino acids. CDR3 amino acids: CASSLVSAGAYNEQFF. The CDR3, as DNA: TGTGCCAGCAGCTTAGTTTCAGCGGGGGCTTACAATGAGCAGTTCTTC.

This chain joins TRBV7-8 and TRBJ2-5; TRBD1 matches 7 bases. The V gene end was trimmed by 7 bases and the J gene end by 5 bases; junction bases not matched to a gene: 7. Looked up from germline, CDR1 is SGHVS and CDR2 is FQNEAQ. CDR3 length: 13 residues. The CDR3 DNA follows: TGTGCCAGCATCCAACAGGGGCGGGAGACCCAGTACTTC. Protein product: CASIQQGRETQYF.

V gene TRBV7-8 combines with J gene TRBJ1-2; 9 bases map to TRBD1. Per the germline V gene, CDR1 is SGHVS and CDR2 is FQNEAQ. The CDR3 totals 13 residues. The V and J ends lost 5 bases and 8 bases, in that order; junction bases with no gene match: 6. CDR3 sequence: CASSLGQGRGYTF. The CDR3 coding sequence is TGTGCCAGCAGCCTAGGACAGGGGAGAGGCTACACCTTC. The entire variable domain, with the rest obtained from reference TRBV7-8 and TRBJ1-2, is as follows: GAGVSQSPRYKVAKRGQDVALRCDPISGHVSLFWYQQALGQGPEFLTYFQNEAQLDKSGLPSDRFFAERPEGSVSTLKIQRTQQEDSAVYLCASSLGQGRGYTFGSGTRLTVV.

The V call is TRBV5-1, the J call TRBJ1-3; D might be TRBD1 (6 bases). CDR3 length: 15 residues. The germline V and J ends were trimmed by 3 bases and 3 bases, with 13 bases remaining between them. Per germline, CDR1 SGHRS and CDR2 YFSETQ. The CDR3 DNA sequence: TGCGCCAGCAGCTCGGAGGGGGGGGATGGAAACACCATATATTTT. Translated: CASSSEGGDGNTIYF.

V usage is TRBV28 and J usage is TRBJ1-5; D call uncertain. The CDR3 totals 16 residues. Deletions cut 2 bases from V and 0 bases from J, with 11 bases between. Germline V gene lookup returns CDR1 MDHEN and CDR2 SYDVKM. CDR3 DNA sequence: TGTGCCAGCAGTTTAGTGCAGTCATATAGCAATCAGCCCCAGCATTTT. It yields the protein CASSLVQSYSNQPQHF.

This clone has more than one count but fewer than ten. The chain joins TRBV27 to TRBJ2-1; 7 bases are a match to TRBD1. J lost 9 bases, V lost 3 bases, and 8 bases had no gene match. The CDR3 runs 14 residues. Germline CDR1 reads MNHEY; CDR2 reads SMNVEV (reference sequence). In DNA, the CDR3 is TGTGCCAGCAGTTTTCTTGAGGGGGCGGGTGAGCAGTTCTTC. This gives the protein CASSFLEGAGEQFF.

This clone was counted between two and nine times. V usage is TRBV28 and J usage is TRBJ2-3; 9 positions agree with TRBD1. V was clipped by 5 bases and J by 5 bases; unmatched bases: 8. CDR1 and CDR2 (germline): MDHEN, SYDVKM. The CDR3 length is 15 residues. CDR3 amino acids: CASSVTGGEVDTQYF. The CDR3 bases are TGTGCCAGCAGTGTAACAGGGGGCGAAGTAGATACGCAGTATTTT.

This sequence joins TRBV2 and TRBJ1-2; D is undetermined. Trimming stripped 1 base from V and 10 bases from J, with 13 bases between. The CDR3 loop spans 13 amino acids. Germline CDR1 reads SNHLY; CDR2 reads FYNNEI. The CDR3 sequence is CASSEGWASPYTF. CDR3 DNA: TGTGCCAGCAGTGAAGGTTGGGCCTCCCCCTACACCTTC.

This chain links TRBV5-1 with TRBJ2-7; 7 bases are a match to TRBD1. Germline assignment: CDR1 SGHRS and CDR2 YFSETQ. CDR3 length: 14 residues. Trimming cost V 2 bases and J 6 bases; bases outside gene matches: 8. The CDR3 loop is CASSLSRQGAEQYF. The CDR3 DNA reads TGCGCCAGCAGCTTATCCCGACAGGGCGCCGAGCAGTACTTC.

The chain has TRBV7-6 and TRBJ2-2; possibly TRBD2 for D (7 bases). Deletions cut 5 bases from V and 2 bases from J, with 15 bases between. Looked up from germline, CDR1 is SGHVS and CDR2 is FNYEAQ. There are 16 residues in the CDR3. This chain's CDR3 is CASSQGGGVNTGELFF. The DNA for the CDR3 is TGTGCCAGCAGCCAAGGAGGGGGGGTTAACACCGGGGAGCTGTTTTTT.

The chain employs TRBV6-1 and TRBJ1-4; D is possibly TRBD1 (5 bases). The CDR3 totals 14 residues. The germline CDR1 and CDR2 sequences are MNHNS and SASEGT. Trimming shortened V by 10 bases and J by 6 bases, and 18 bases separated the two germline ends. The chain's CDR3 is CATHRGGWDEKLFF. DNA of the CDR3: TGTGCCACACACCGGGGGGGGTGGGATGAAAAACTGTTTTTT.

This sequence joins TRBV5-1 and TRBJ2-7, with 16 bases that match TRBD2. V shed 4 bases and J 6 bases; nucleotides not matched to a gene: 1. The CDR3 is 14 amino acids. Germline-derived CDR1 and CDR2 are SGHRS and YFSETQ. CDR3 residues: CASSGTSGRVEQYF. The CDR3 nucleotides read TGCGCCAGCAGCGGGACTAGCGGGAGGGTCGAGCAGTACTTC.

With regard to this clone: The germline gene is not matched at one end of the junction; a read error may be the cause. This sequence joins TRBV7-8 and TRBJ1-5; no firm D call. The CDR3 loop spans 12 amino acids. CDR1 is SGHVS and CDR2 is FQNEAQ in the germline V gene. CDR3 DNA sequence: TGTGCCGGCAGCTTCCTAAATCAGCCCCAGCATTTT. It encodes CAGSFLNQPQHF.

V is TRBV5-8 and J is TRBJ1-4; 9 bases line up with TRBD1. V lost 4 bases, J lost 10 bases, and 11 bases stayed unmatched. Germline V gives CDR1 SGHTS, CDR2 YDEGEE. The CDR3 extends over 15 amino acids. Here the CDR3 DNA reads TGTGCCAGCAGCCCTGCGGGACAGGGAGGGGGAAAACTGTTTTTT. Amino acids: CASSPAGQGGGKLFF.

The V call is TRBV9, the J call TRBJ2-7; 8 nucleotides match TRBD2. Unmatched junction bases numbered 5, after V lost 3 bases and J lost 0 bases. Germline loops: CDR1 SGDLS, CDR2 YYNGEE. CDR3 size: 15 residues. The chain's CDR3 is CASSAGGGGSYEQYF. The CDR3 DNA reads TGTGCCAGCAGCGCGGGGGGGGGAGGCTCCTACGAGCAGTACTTC.

The chain has TRBV19 and TRBJ2-7; D might be TRBD2 (6 bases). V was clipped by 5 bases and J by 0 bases, with 14 bases between them. Germline V gene lookup returns CDR1 LNHDA and CDR2 SQIVND (reference sequence). The CDR3 has 15 amino acids. For the CDR3, the DNA is TGTGCCAGTAGTCCCCGGGCGGGAAGCTCCTACGAGCAGTACTTC. Translated: CASSPRAGSSYEQYF.

A remark on this clone: Compared with germline, one end of the junction differs, possibly owing to a read error. The genes are TRBV9 and TRBJ1-2; a weak D match, TRBD1 (6 bases). The V gene's germline CDR1 is SGDLS and CDR2 YYNGEE. The CDR3 covers 9 residues. CDR3 nucleotide sequence: TGTGCCAGCAGCGCCCCAACAGGGTTC. Residues: CASSAPTGF. The variable domain in full, with the rest retrieved from reference TRBV9 and TRBJ1-2, is DSGVTQTPKHLITATGQRVTLRCSPRSGDLSVYWYQQSLDQGLQFLIQYYNGEERAKGNILERFSAQQFPDLHSELNLSSLELGDSALYFCASSAPTGFGSGTRLTVV.

The J gene is TRBJ2-5, the V gene TRBV5-1; D is perhaps TRBD2 (6 bases). This CDR3 comprises 14 residues. Per germline, CDR1 SGHRS and CDR2 YFSETQ. Trimming removed 4 bases from V and 1 base from J, with 11 bases in between. The CDR3 nucleotides read TGCGCCAGCAGCCGGACTACCGTCCAAGAGACCCAGTACTTC. The encoded protein is CASSRTTVQETQYF. Full variable domain (rest looked up from reference TRBV5-1 and TRBJ2-5): KAGVTQTPRYLIKTRGQQVTLSCSPISGHRSVSWYQQTPGQGLQFLFEYFSETQRNKGNFPGRFSGRQFSNSRSEMNVSTLELGDSALYLCASSRTTVQETQYFGPGTRLLVL.

The V and J genes are TRBV9 and TRBJ2-3; 9 nucleotides agree with TRBD2. The germline gives CDR1 SGDLS, CDR2 YYNGEE. V shed 3 bases and J 2 bases; nucleotides not matched to a gene: 7. This CDR3 comprises 16 residues. The CDR3 region has the DNA TGTGCCAGCAGCGCGGGAGCGGGAGGTTCCACAGATACGCAGTATTTT. Translating gives CASSAGAGGSTDTQYF. Using reference TRBV9 and TRBJ2-3 for the parts outside the CDR3, the full variable domain is DSGVTQTPKHLITATGQRVTLRCSPRSGDLSVYWYQQSLDQGLQFLIQYYNGEERAKGNILERFSAQQFPDLHSELNLSSLELGDSALYFCASSAGAGGSTDTQYFGPGTRLTVL.

The chain carries TRBV5-8 and TRBJ2-3; D call uncertain. The CDR3 has 13 residues. CDR1 SGHTS and CDR2 YDEGEE come from the germline V gene. V lost 4 bases and J lost 6, with 12 bases in between. The CDR3: CASSLLATDTQYF. CDR3 nucleotide sequence: TGTGCCAGCAGCCTACTTGCTACCGATACGCAGTATTTT. Full variable domain (remainder filled in from reference TRBV5-8 and TRBJ2-3): EAGVTQSPTHLIKTRGQQATLRCSPISGHTSVYWYQQALGLGLQFLLWYDEGEERNRGNFPPRFSGRQFPNYSSELNVNALELEDSALYLCASSLLATDTQYFGPGTRLTVL.

The chain has TRBV30 and TRBJ2-7, with D perhaps matching TRBD1 (5 bases). V lost 2 bases to trimming and J lost 3 bases, with 8 bases between them. CDR1 and CDR2 from the germline V gene are GTSNPN and SVGIG (reference sequence). The CDR3 consists of 12 residues. CDR3 sequence: CAWSRTNYEQYF. CDR3 nucleotide sequence: TGTGCCTGGAGTAGGACAAACTACGAGCAGTACTTC.